This TCR beta chain was recovered during a study of beta chain features in type 1 diabetes. Looking at the study overall: All samples together contributed 85 million to 120 million sorted cells for examination. Study conclusions and caveats: Researchers could not determine here whether HLA type influences TCRB rearrangement. Type 1 diabetes patients had TCRB CDR3s that were shorter (moderately but significantly so) in all four CD4+ subsets.

The investigators reverse transcribed all of the isolated RNA, so they sequenced expressed TCRB transcripts. Repertoires were generated with immunoSEQ multiplex PCR, while TCRdb's copy carries only in-frame clones and drops some. This table has 140,000 or so clones, less than 15% appearing once. This clone showed up just a few times. The antigen is unknown. The V gene lost 7 bases and the J gene lost 2 bases, with 8 bases spanning the gap. This CDR3 has 12 amino acids. Germline assignment: CDR1 MDHEN and CDR2 SYDVKM. This sequence was found in a man aged 18 to 29 with type 1 diabetes. The chain carries TRBV28 and TRBJ1-2, with unresolved D. Source material: central memory CD4+ T cells from blood. DNA of the CDR3: TGTGCCAGCACTGGTCTGAACTATGGCTACACCTTC. Protein sequence: CASTGLNYGYTF.